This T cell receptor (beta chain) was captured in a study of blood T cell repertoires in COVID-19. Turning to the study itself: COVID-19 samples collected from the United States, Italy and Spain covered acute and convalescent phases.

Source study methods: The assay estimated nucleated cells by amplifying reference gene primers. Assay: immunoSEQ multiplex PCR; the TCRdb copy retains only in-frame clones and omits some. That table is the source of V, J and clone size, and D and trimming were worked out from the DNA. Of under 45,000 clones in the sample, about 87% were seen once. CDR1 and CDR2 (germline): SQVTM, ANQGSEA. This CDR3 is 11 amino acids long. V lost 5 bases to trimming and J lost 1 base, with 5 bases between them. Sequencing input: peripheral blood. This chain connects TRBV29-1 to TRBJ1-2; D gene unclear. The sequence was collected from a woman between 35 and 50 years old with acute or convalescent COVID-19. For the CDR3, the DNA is TGCAGCGTTTCACATAACTATGGCTACACCTTC. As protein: CSVSHNYGYTF.